This is a list of T cell receptor beta chains from one sample in a study of cytomegalovirus exposure and HLA in healthy donors. Sequencing was performed with immunoSEQ multiplex PCR; in TCRdb, only in-frame clones are kept and a portion is missing. The table has roughly 330,000 clones, roughly 90% seen once. The sample consisted of PBMCs. These receptors came from a woman aged 30 to 39 in good health and CMV-seropositive. Each CDR3 is given with its conserved first and last residue. The order of the fields is CDR3 DNA, CDR3 protein, clone size, CDR3 length, V gene, J gene, D gene. The D gene is left open where the match is weak. Clone size is not always given. Where it is, it says once, few, many or a class for expanded clones.

TGTGCCAGCAGCGTTGGACAGGGGTTGGATTTT	CASSVGQGLDF	-	11	TRBV6-6	TRBJ2-3	TRBD1
TGTGCCAGTAGTGTTGGACGGGGGTCCGGCTATGGCTACACCTTC	CASSVGRGSGYGYTF	-	15	TRBV19	TRBJ1-2	-
TGTGCCAGCAGTTATGCCGGGGAGCTGTTTTTT	CASSYAGELFF	-	11	TRBV6-6	TRBJ2-2	-
TGTGCCAGCAGTCTTGGGGGGGCATACAATGAGCAGTTCTTC	CASSLGGAYNEQFF	-	14	TRBV11-3	TRBJ2-1	-
TGTGCCAGCAGCTTACCGACAGGCGTCTATGGCTACACCTTC	CASSLPTGVYGYTF	-	14	TRBV5-4	TRBJ1-2	-
TGCGCCAGCAGCCAAGCATGGACAGGGGGCCGGGATGGCTACACCTTC	CASSQAWTGGRDGYTF	-	16	TRBV4-3	TRBJ1-2	TRBD1
TGTGCCAGCAGTTACGTGGTAGGCTCTGGAAACACCATATATTTT	CASSYVVGSGNTIYF	once	15	TRBV6-5	TRBJ1-3	-
TGTGCCAGCAGTTACGGGGCTAGCACAGATACGCAGTATTTT	CASSYGASTDTQYF	-	14	TRBV6-6	TRBJ2-3	-
TGCGCCAGCAGCTTGAAGGCGGGGGCCGGGGAGCTGTTTTTT	CASSLKAGAGELFF	-	14	TRBV5-1	TRBJ2-2	TRBD2
TGTGCCAGCTCCGGACTAGCGGGAGGCGAGCAGTACTTC	CASSGLAGGEQYF	-	13	TRBV7-2	TRBJ2-7	TRBD2
TGTGCCAGCAGCGTAGGGGGACTAGCGGGAGCTCGCACAGATACGCAGTATTTT	CASSVGGLAGARTDTQYF	-	18	TRBV9	TRBJ2-3	TRBD2
TGTGCCAGCAGTTTCACAGGCTTATCCTACAATGAGCAGTTCTTC	CASSFTGLSYNEQFF	-	15	TRBV6-5	TRBJ2-1	-
TGTGCCAGCAGTTACACTCAGGGGTTCACTGAAGCTTTCTTT	CASSYTQGFTEAFF	many	14	TRBV6-5	TRBJ1-1	-
TGCGCCAGCAGCCAAGGCCACGGGGGCTACGAGCAGTACTTC	CASSQGHGGYEQYF	many	14	TRBV4-1	TRBJ2-7	-
TGTGCCTGGAGGGAGGGGGGTGAGCAGTTCTTC	CAWREGGEQFF	-	11	TRBV30	TRBJ2-1	-
TGCGCCAGCAGCTTGGGTAGCGACGAGACCCAGTACTTC	CASSLGSDETQYF	-	13	TRBV5-1	TRBJ2-5	-
TGTGCCAGCAGCTTAAGCCCAGGGATGGACACTGAAGCTTTCTTT	CASSLSPGMDTEAFF	-	15	TRBV7-3	TRBJ1-1	-
TGTGCCAGCAGCGTAGAGGGGAACACTGAAGCTTTCTTT	CASSVEGNTEAFF	few	13	TRBV9	TRBJ1-1	-
TGTGCCAGCAGCGCTTCGTCGGGGGACACCGGGGAGCTGTTTTTT	CASSASSGDTGELFF	-	15	TRBV9	TRBJ2-2	-
TGTGCCAGCAGTCTACAGGGGGCGGATTGGGGAGCTTTCTTT	CASSLQGADWGAFF	once	14	TRBV7-2	TRBJ1-1	TRBD1
TGTGCCAGCAGTTTAACCCCTTTGGCGAGGCTTCGGACCACTGAAGCTTTCTTT	CASSLTPLARLRTTEAFF	-	18	TRBV27	TRBJ1-1	-
TGTGCCAGCAGTTTATCCCTCTTCTCCTACGAGCAGTACTTC	CASSLSLFSYEQYF	-	14	TRBV27	TRBJ2-7	-
TGCGCCAGCAGCCAACAACAGGGAAGCTATGGCTACACCTTC	CASSQQQGSYGYTF	-	14	TRBV4-3	TRBJ1-2	-
TGCGCCAGCAGCGTCAGGGCCGCCTTCGATTCACCCCTCCACTTT	CASSVRAAFDSPLHF	-	15	TRBV4-3	TRBJ1-6	-
TGTGCCTGGAGTCCCCCAAGGGGCGTTCGCACAGATACGCAGTATTTT	CAWSPPRGVRTDTQYF	once	16	TRBV30	TRBJ2-3	-
TGTGCCAGCGCTAGCCGCCCCGGGAACACTGAAGCTTTCTTT	CASASRPGNTEAFF	-	14	TRBV28	TRBJ1-1	-
TGCAGCGTTGAAGGACAGGGCCAAAACATTCAGTACTTC	CSVEGQGQNIQYF	-	13	TRBV29-1	TRBJ2-4	TRBD1
TGTGCCTGGAATCCGGGACAGGGTTACGAGCAGTACTTC	CAWNPGQGYEQYF	-	13	TRBV30	TRBJ2-7	TRBD1